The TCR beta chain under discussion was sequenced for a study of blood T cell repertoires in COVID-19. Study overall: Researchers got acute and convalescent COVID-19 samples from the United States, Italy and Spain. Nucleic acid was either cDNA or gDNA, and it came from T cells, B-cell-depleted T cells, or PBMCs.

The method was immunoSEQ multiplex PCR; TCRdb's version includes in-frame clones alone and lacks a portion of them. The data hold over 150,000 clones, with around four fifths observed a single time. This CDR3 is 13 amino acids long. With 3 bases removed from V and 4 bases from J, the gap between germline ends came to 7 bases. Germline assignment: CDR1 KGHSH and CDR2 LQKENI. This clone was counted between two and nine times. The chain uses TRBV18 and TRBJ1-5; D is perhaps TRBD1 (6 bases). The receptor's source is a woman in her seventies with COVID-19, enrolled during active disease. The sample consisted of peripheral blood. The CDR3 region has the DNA TGTGCCAGCTCACCGGACAGAAATCAGCCCCAGCATTTT. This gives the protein CASSPDRNQPQHF.